This T cell receptor beta chain originates from a study of cytomegalovirus exposure and HLA in healthy donors. PCR employed 60 Vbeta and 13 Jbeta primers. Generated by immunoSEQ multiplex PCR, the TCRdb table keeps only in-frame clones and is missing some. This sample has 90,000 to 100,000 clones, with under 80% found just once. Germline CDR1 MDHEN, CDR2 SYDVKM. CDR3 length: 16 amino acids. Losses at the gene ends were 6 bases for V and 6 bases for J; bases not matched to a gene: 13. The TCR sequence derives from a male donor in good health and CMV-seronegative. The gene calls are TRBV28 and TRBJ1-4, with 7 bases that match TRBD1. Sequencing was carried out using PBMCs. The CDR3 DNA follows: TGTGCCAGCAGGCGCACAAAAGGGGGCGTGGATGAAAAACTGTTTTTT. This gives the protein CASRRTKGGVDEKLFF.